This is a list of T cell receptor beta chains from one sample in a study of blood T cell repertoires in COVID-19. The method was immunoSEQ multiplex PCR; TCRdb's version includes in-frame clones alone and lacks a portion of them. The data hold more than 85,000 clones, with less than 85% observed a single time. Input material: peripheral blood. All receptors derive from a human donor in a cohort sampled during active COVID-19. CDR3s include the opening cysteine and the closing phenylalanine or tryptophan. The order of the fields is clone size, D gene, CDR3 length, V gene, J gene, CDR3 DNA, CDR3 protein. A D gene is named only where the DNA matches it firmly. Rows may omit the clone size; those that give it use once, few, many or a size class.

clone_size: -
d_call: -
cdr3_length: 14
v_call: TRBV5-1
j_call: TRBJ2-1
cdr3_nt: TGCGCCAGCGGTTGGACTACGAAAAACAATGAGCAGTTCTTC
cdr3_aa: CASGWTTKNNEQFF

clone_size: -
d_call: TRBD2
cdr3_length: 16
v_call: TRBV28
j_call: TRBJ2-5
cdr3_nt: TGTGCCAGCAGCCTCCCGGGACTAGCGGGAGGTGAGACCCAGTACTTC
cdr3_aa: CASSLPGLAGGETQYF

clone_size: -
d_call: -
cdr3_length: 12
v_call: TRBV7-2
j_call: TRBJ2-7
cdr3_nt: TGTGCCAGCAGCAGATCAGCCTACGAGCAGTACTTC
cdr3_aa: CASSRSAYEQYF

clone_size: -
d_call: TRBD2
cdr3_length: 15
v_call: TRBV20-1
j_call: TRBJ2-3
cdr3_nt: TGCAGTGCTAGTGGACTAGCGGGGTGGACAGATACGCAGTATTTT
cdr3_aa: CSASGLAGWTDTQYF

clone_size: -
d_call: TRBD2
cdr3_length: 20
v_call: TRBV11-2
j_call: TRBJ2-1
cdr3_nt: TGTGCCAGCAGCTTAGATCGTGCGACTAGCGCACAGAGCTCCTACAATGAGCAGTTCTTC
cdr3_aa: CASSLDRATSAQSSYNEQFF

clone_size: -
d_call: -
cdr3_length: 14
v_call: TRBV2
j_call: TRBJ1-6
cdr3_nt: TGTGCCAGCAGTGGGACAGTCCCTAATTCACCCCTCCACTTT
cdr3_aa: CASSGTVPNSPLHF

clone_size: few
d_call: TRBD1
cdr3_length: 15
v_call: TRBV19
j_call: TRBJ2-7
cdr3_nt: TGTGCCAGTAGTGGATCCGGGACAGGGACCTACGAGCAGTACTTC
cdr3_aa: CASSGSGTGTYEQYF

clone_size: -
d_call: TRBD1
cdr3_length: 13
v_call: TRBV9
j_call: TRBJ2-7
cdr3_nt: TGTGCCAGCAGCGAACAGGGGTTGAGCGAGCAGTACTTC
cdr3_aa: CASSEQGLSEQYF

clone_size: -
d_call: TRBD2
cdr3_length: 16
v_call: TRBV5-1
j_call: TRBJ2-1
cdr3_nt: TGCGCCAGCAGCTTGGATCAGCGGGACTCCTACAATGAGCAGTTCTTC
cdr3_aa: CASSLDQRDSYNEQFF

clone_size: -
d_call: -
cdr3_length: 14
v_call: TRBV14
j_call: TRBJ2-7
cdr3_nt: TGTGCCAGCAGCCAACGCGGGTTTCTCTACGAGCAGTACTTC
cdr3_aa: CASSQRGFLYEQYF

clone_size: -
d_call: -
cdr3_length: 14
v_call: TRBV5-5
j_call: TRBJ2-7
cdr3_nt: TGTGCCAGCAGCATGGTCGGTCGCTCCTACGAGCAGTACTTC
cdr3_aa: CASSMVGRSYEQYF

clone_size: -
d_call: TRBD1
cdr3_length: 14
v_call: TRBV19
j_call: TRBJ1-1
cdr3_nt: TGTGCCAGTACTCCGACAGGGATAGGGTCGGAAGCTTTCTTT
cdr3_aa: CASTPTGIGSEAFF

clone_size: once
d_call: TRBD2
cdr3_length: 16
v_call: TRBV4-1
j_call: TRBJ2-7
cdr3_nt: TGCGCCAGCAGCCAGGCCCAGCTAGCGGGAGTTTCAGGGCAGTACTTC
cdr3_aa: CASSQAQLAGVSGQYF

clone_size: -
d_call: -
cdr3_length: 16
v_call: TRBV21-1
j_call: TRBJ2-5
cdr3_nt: TGTGCCAGCAGCAACTTTGGAGCGGGAGAATTAGAGACCCAGTACTTC
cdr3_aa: CASSNFGAGELETQYF

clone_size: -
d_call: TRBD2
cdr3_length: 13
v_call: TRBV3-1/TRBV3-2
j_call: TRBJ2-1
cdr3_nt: TGTGCCAGCAGCCAAGCTCCTGGCGGGAGGAAGTTCTTC
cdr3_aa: CASSQAPGGRKFF

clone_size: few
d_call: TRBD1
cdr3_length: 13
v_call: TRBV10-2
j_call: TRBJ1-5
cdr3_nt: TGCGCCAGCACTGGGACAGTCAATCAGCCCCAGCATTTT
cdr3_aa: CASTGTVNQPQHF

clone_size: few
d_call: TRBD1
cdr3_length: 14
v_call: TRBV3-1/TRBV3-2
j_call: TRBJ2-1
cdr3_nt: TGTGCCAGCAGCCATGGACAGGCTTTCAATGAGCAGTTCTTC
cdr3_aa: CASSHGQAFNEQFF